Shown below are 27 T cell receptor beta chains from a single sample sequenced in a study of cytomegalovirus exposure and HLA in healthy donors. PCR primers comprised 60 Vbeta and 13 Jbeta primers. The repertoire was sequenced with immunoSEQ multiplex PCR; TCRdb's copy has only in-frame clones and lacks some. The sample consists of about 170,000 clones, about 79% of them appearing once. The sequencing input was PBMCs. The receptors here all came from a woman in her 50s in good health and CMV-seronegative.

The chain recombines TRBV28 with TRBJ2-7; D is unresolved. Trimming removed 4 bases from V and 2 bases from J, with 6 bases in between. In germline, CDR1 is MDHEN, CDR2 SYDVKM. This CDR3 is 12 amino acids long. CDR3 region: CASSYSTYEQYF. The DNA for the CDR3 is TGTGCCAGCAGTTACAGTACCTACGAGCAGTACTTC.

V usage is TRBV27 and J usage is TRBJ1-6; unclear D gene. V dropped 2 bases and J dropped 11 bases, with 13 bases sitting between them. The length of the CDR3 is 14 residues. Germline lookup yields CDR1 MNHEY and CDR2 SMNVEV (reference sequence). CDR3 DNA: TGTGCCAGCAGTTTAGAGGTTCCTCGGACACCCCTCCACTTT. Its protein product is CASSLEVPRTPLHF.

The chain has TRBV4-1 and TRBJ1-1; D unclear. Trimming pared 0 bases from V and 4 bases from J, leaving 6 bases between. The V gene's germline CDR1 is MGHRA and CDR2 YSYEKL. The CDR3 spans 13 residues. CDR3 DNA sequence: TGCGCCAGCAGCCAAGATCTAGTCACTGAAGCTTTCTTT. Amino acids: CASSQDLVTEAFF.

This clone appeared a few times. This chain links TRBV19 with TRBJ1-2, with 9 bases matching TRBD1. The germline V gene encodes CDR1 LNHDA and CDR2 SQIVND (reference sequence). Trimming cost V 7 bases and J 5 bases; bases outside gene matches: 5. This CDR3 is 13 amino acids long. The CDR3 bases are TGTGCCAGTACTATGGGACAGGGATATGGCTACACCTTC. This gives the protein CASTMGQGYGYTF.

Comments on this clone: At one end, the junction sequence differs from germline, possibly due to a read error. The chain is built from TRBV7-9 and TRBJ1-2, with 11 positions matching TRBD1. Germline loops: CDR1 SEHNR, CDR2 FQNEAQ (reference sequence). This CDR3 is 14 amino acids long. Here the CDR3 DNA reads TGTTCCAGCAGTCCCGGGACAGGGGGGGATGGCTACACCTTC. Protein sequence: CSSSPGTGGDGYTF.

The chain has TRBV6-5 and TRBJ1-2; D is ambiguous. Looked up from germline, CDR1 is MNHEY and CDR2 is SVGAGI. The CDR3 has 13 amino acids. Trimming pared 0 bases from V and 8 bases from J, leaving 10 bases between. CDR3: CASSYSAGRGYTF. The CDR3 region has the DNA TGTGCCAGCAGTTACTCGGCGGGGAGAGGCTACACCTTC.

The V gene is TRBV13, the J gene TRBJ2-1, with 8 positions matching TRBD1. V shed 5 bases, J shed 1 base, and the junction held 4 bases outside the gene matches. There are 15 residues in the CDR3. Germline CDR1 reads PRHDT; CDR2 reads FYEKMQ (reference sequence). The CDR3 protein is CASSRTGWSYNEQFF. The CDR3 DNA is TGTGCCAGCAGCAGGACAGGGTGGTCCTACAATGAGCAGTTCTTC.

The genes are TRBV5-1 and TRBJ1-1; perhaps TRBD1 as D (5 bases). There are 15 residues in the CDR3. CDR1 and CDR2 (germline): SGHRS, YFSETQ. V lost 0 bases to trimming and J lost 4 bases, with 13 bases between them. CDR3 loop: CASSLATGGVTEAFF. CDR3 DNA: TGCGCCAGCAGCTTGGCCACGGGGGGGGTCACTGAAGCTTTCTTT.

The chain is built from TRBV19 and TRBJ2-1, with TRBD2 matching 10 bases. Trimming took 7 bases from V and 3 from J; bases not matched to a gene: 3. Germline V gives CDR1 LNHDA, CDR2 SQIVND (reference sequence). The CDR3 length is 14 residues. The CDR3 DNA reads TGTGCCAGTAAAAGACTAGCGGGCTACAATGAGCAGTTCTTC. The encoded protein is CASKRLAGYNEQFF.

The chain combines TRBV5-8 with TRBJ1-5; 9 positions match TRBD1. Germline CDR1 SGHTS, CDR2 YDEGEE. This CDR3 comprises 18 residues. J was trimmed by 2 bases and V by 1 base; bases with no gene match: 10. This CDR3 reads CASSLWDRVFVGNQPQHF. The CDR3 DNA is TGTGCCAGCAGCTTGTGGGACAGGGTTTTTGTAGGCAATCAGCCCCAGCATTTT.

Only a few counts were recorded for this clone. The chain couples TRBV5-1 to TRBJ2-1; TRBD1 aligns across 7 bases. Losses at the gene ends were 7 bases for V and 1 base for J; bases not matched to a gene: 5. Germline V gene data show CDR1 as SGHRS and CDR2 as YFSETQ. The CDR3 covers 14 residues. CDR3 DNA: TGCGCCAGCGCTCCAGGGGGTTCCTACAATGAGCAGTTCTTC. As protein: CASAPGGSYNEQFF.

About this clone itself: One end of the junction is discordant with germline, which a read error may explain. The chain uses TRBV7-9 and TRBJ2-7; the D gene could be TRBD1 or TRBD2 (5 bases each). This CDR3 has 13 amino acids. Germline CDR1 reads SEHNR; CDR2 reads FQNEAQ (reference sequence). The CDR3 loop reads CSSTRGNLDEQYF. The CDR3 DNA follows: TGTTCCAGCACTAGGGGTAACCTCGACGAGCAGTACTTC.

The gene calls are TRBV9 and TRBJ2-2; 8 bases fit TRBD1. The germline V gene encodes CDR1 SGDLS and CDR2 YYNGEE. The CDR3 is made up of 14 amino acids. V gave up 3 bases and J gave up 5 bases; unmatched junction bases: 3. The CDR3 DNA reads TGTGCCAGCAGCGCCCGGACAGGGACCGGGGAGCTGTTTTTT. It encodes CASSARTGTGELFF.

The chain recombines TRBV11-2 with TRBJ1-4; D gene unclear. CDR1 is SGHAT, CDR2 FQNNGV, per germline. The V end lost 5 bases, the J end lost 7 bases, and 17 bases lay between the germline ends. This CDR3 spans 15 amino acids. As DNA, the CDR3 is TGTGCCAGCAGCCCCCGGCGGTCTCGGGTTGAAAAACTGTTTTTT. Translating it yields CASSPRRSRVEKLFF.

This chain uses TRBV5-1 with TRBJ1-2; 9 nucleotides align to TRBD1. The CDR3 totals 13 residues. V gave up 4 bases and J gave up 7 bases; unmatched junction bases: 5. Per the germline V gene, CDR1 is SGHRS and CDR2 is YFSETQ. CDR3 sequence reads: CASSIGTGSGYTF. Written as DNA, the CDR3 is TGCGCCAGCAGCATCGGGACAGGGAGTGGCTACACCTTC.

The chain employs TRBV9 and TRBJ1-5; 9 nucleotides line up with TRBD1. V dropped 7 bases and J dropped 11; count of bases not matched to a gene: 7. This CDR3 has 12 amino acids. CDR1 and CDR2 (germline): SGDLS, YYNGEE. CDR3 amino acids: CASGQGILTQHF. The CDR3, as DNA: TGTGCCAGCGGACAGGGGATATTGACCCAGCATTTT.

This chain links TRBV11-2 with TRBJ2-3, with TRBD2 identical over 9 bases. This CDR3 contains 16 residues. Trimming took 8 bases from V and 10 from J; bases not matched to a gene: 19. Germline CDR1 and CDR2: SGHAT and FQNNGV. The CDR3 reads CASSSGLAGVPHPQYF. CDR3 bases: TGTGCCAGCTCCTCGGGGTTAGCGGGAGTTCCCCATCCGCAGTATTTT.

V and J are TRBV11-2 and TRBJ2-5; D possibly corresponds to TRBD1 (5 bases). Germline V gene sequence: CDR1 SGHAT, CDR2 FQNNGV. V was trimmed by 5 bases and J by 9 bases, leaving 19 bases between them. This CDR3 has 14 amino acids. CDR3 loop: CASSLIGGAGAQYF. CDR3 nucleotide sequence: TGTGCCAGCAGCCTAATAGGTGGGGCTGGGGCCCAGTACTTC.

The chain employs TRBV18 and TRBJ1-3; no clear D gene. Between the trimmed V and J ends, which lost 2 bases and 4 bases, there was a span of 21 bases. The CDR3 length is 18 residues. CDR1 is KGHSH, CDR2 LQKENI, per germline. The CDR3 protein is CASSPKRLGREIGNTIYF. The CDR3 coding sequence is TGTGCCAGCTCACCAAAGAGACTGGGTCGGGAGATAGGAAACACCATATATTTT.

This chain links TRBV28 with TRBJ1-1; 7 bases map to TRBD1. The CDR3 consists of 13 residues. Germline trimming cut 7 bases from V and 2 bases from J; bases unmatched to any gene: 4. Germline V lookup: CDR1 MDHEN, CDR2 SYDVKM. CDR3 nucleotides: TGTGCCAGCACCCAGGGGGGAAACACTGAAGCTTTCTTT. As protein: CASTQGGNTEAFF. Together with reference TRBV28 and TRBJ1-1, the CDR3 gives the full variable domain: DVKVTQSSRYLVKRTGEKVFLECVQDMDHENMFWYRQDPGLGLRLIYFSYDVKMKEKGDIPEGYSVSREKKERFSLILESASTNQTSMYLCASTQGGNTEAFFGQGTRLTVV.

This chain connects TRBV28 to TRBJ2-7, with D possibly TRBD2 on 5 matching bases. The CDR3 runs to 13 residues. Deletions cut 10 bases from V and 0 bases from J, with 13 bases between. CDR1 and CDR2 from the germline V gene are MDHEN and SYDVKM. This CDR3 reads CATRRGSSYEQYF. CDR3 bases: TGTGCCACCCGCCGAGGGAGCTCCTACGAGCAGTACTTC.

This clone came up once. V is TRBV6-5 and J is TRBJ2-7, with D uncertain. CDR3 length: 12 residues. Germline V gene sequence: CDR1 MNHEY, CDR2 SVGAGI. Trimming left V 4 bases short and J 3 bases short, with 7 bases between. CDR3 DNA: TGTGCCAGCAGTTCCTCCGGCTACGAGCAGTACTTC. Its translation: CASSSSGYEQYF.

The gene calls are TRBV6-1 and TRBJ1-6; D perhaps matches TRBD1 (5 bases). Trimming took off 2 bases at V and 8 bases at J, with 16 bases between the two ends. This CDR3 is 16 amino acids long. The V gene's germline CDR1 is MNHNS and CDR2 SASEGT. CDR3 DNA: TGTGCCAGCAGTGAAAGTGCCGCCAGGGAATATTCACCCCTCCACTTT. This gives the protein CASSESAAREYSPLHF.

This clone has a handful of counts. The chain's CDR3 is CASSLAGADTQYF. The CDR3 nucleotides are TGTGCCAGCAGCTTGGCCGGGGCAGATACGCAGTATTTT. The chain employs TRBV5-4 and TRBJ2-3, with D possibly matching TRBD2 (5 bases). This CDR3 spans 13 amino acids. V lost 0 bases and J lost 4, with 6 bases in between. Germline CDR1 SGHNT, CDR2 YYREEE (reference sequence).

J is TRBJ2-3 and V is TRBV14, with D tentatively TRBD1 (6 bases). Germline CDR1 is SGHDN and CDR2 is FVKESK. The CDR3 has 15 residues. V was pared by 2 bases and J by 4 bases, with 13 bases between. As DNA, the CDR3 is TGTGCCAGCAGCCAAAGATCCCCAGGGGCAGATACGCAGTATTTT. Translation gives CASSQRSPGADTQYF.

As for this clone: At one boundary the junction diverges from the germline segment, which might be a read error. The chain has TRBV7-9 and TRBJ2-7; TRBD1 matches at 7 bases. The CDR3 runs to 15 residues. The germline V gene has CDR1 SEHNR and CDR2 FQNEAQ (reference sequence). For the CDR3, the DNA is TGTTCCAGCAGCCCCCAGACGACGACAGGGAACGAGCAGTACTTC. Translation: CSSSPQTTTGNEQYF.

The chain has TRBV19 and TRBJ2-6; the D gene is possibly TRBD1 (6 bases). V was pared by 6 bases and J by 2 bases, with 8 bases between. CDR3 size: 14 residues. CDR1 is LNHDA and CDR2 is SQIVND in the germline V gene (reference sequence). CDR3 residues: CASSKGAGANVLTF. Here the CDR3 DNA reads TGTGCCAGTAGCAAGGGGGCTGGGGCCAACGTCCTGACTTTC.